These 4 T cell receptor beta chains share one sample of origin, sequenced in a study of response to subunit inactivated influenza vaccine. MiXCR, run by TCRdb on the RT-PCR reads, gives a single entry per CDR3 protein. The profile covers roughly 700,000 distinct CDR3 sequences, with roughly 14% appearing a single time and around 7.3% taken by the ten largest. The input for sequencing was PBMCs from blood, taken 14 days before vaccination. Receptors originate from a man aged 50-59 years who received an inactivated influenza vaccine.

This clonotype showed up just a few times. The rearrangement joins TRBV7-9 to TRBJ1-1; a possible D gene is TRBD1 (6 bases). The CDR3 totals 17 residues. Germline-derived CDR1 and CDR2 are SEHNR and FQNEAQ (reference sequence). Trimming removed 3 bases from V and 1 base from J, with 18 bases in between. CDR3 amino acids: CASSLPSEGGGNTEAFF. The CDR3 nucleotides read TGTGCCAGCAGCTTGCCCTCAGAGGGGGGCGGGAACACTGAAGCTTTCTTT. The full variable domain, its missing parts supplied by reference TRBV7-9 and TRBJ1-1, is DTGVSQNPRHKITKRGQNVTFRCDPISEHNRLYWYRQTLGQGPEFLTYFQNEAQLEKSRLLSDRFSAERPKGSFSTLEIQRTEQGDSAMYLCASSLPSEGGGNTEAFFGQGTRLTVV.

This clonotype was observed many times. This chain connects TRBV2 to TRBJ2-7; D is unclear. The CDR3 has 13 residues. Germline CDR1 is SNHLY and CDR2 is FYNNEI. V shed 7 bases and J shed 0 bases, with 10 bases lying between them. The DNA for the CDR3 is TGTGCCAGCATGCTGGAGAGCTCCTACGAGCAGTACTTC. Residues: CASMLESSYEQYF.

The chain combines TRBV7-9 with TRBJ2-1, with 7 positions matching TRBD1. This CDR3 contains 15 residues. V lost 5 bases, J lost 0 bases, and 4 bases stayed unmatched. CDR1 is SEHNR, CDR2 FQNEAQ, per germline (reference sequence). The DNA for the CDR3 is TGTGCCAGCAGCAAGGGGACAGTCTCCTACAATGAGCAGTTCTTC. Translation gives CASSKGTVSYNEQFF.

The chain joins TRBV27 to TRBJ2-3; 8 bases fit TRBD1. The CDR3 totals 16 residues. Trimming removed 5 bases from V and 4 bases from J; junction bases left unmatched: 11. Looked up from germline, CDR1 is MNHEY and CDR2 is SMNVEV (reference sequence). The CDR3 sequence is CASSPLDRVGADTQYF. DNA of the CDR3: TGTGCCAGCAGTCCATTGGACAGGGTGGGCGCAGATACGCAGTATTTT.